The sequence of this T cell receptor (beta chain) was determined in a study of T cell clonotyping in hematopoietic cell transplantation. Germline V gene data show CDR1 as SGHDT and CDR2 as YYEEEE. The CDR3 contains 15 residues. V was pared by 0 bases and J by 1 base, with 11 bases between. The assay was immunoSEQ multiplex PCR, and TCRdb's table has in-frame clones only and misses some. This table has about 76,000 clones, about 96% appearing once. Time point meaning: recipient sample about 28 days before transplant, after cytoreduction. This TCR came from a woman aged 45-65 years with acute myeloid leukemia. Some clones in this sample may be carry-over from other donors' samples. This rearrangement joins TRBV5-6 to TRBJ2-7; perhaps TRBD1 as D (6 bases). The sample was peripheral blood mononuclear cells, taken before stem cell transplant. CDR3 region: CASSLGAGVSYEQYF. CDR3 nucleotides: TGTGCCAGCAGCTTGGGGGCAGGGGTATCCTACGAGCAGTACTTC. The full variable domain, rest sourced from reference TRBV5-6 and TRBJ2-7, is DAGVTQSPTHLIKTRGQQVTLRCSPKSGHDTVSWYQQALGQGPQFIFQYYEEEERQRGNFPDRFSGHQFPNYSSELNVNALLLGDSALYLCASSLGAGVSYEQYFGPGTRLTVT.